These 18 T cell receptor beta chains originate from one sample sequenced in a study of blood T cell repertoires in COVID-19. Measured with immunoSEQ multiplex PCR; TCRdb has only the in-frame clones, and not every one. The sample carries 110,000 or so clones, around 85% recorded once. The sequenced sample consisted of peripheral blood. The receptors shown here come from a human donor in a cohort sampled during active COVID-19.

The CDR3 bases are TGTGCCAGCAGTGAACAACCGGGATACTATGGCTACACCTTC. Its translation: CASSEQPGYYGYTF. The V and J genes are TRBV6-1 and TRBJ1-2, with D unclear. CDR1 MNHNS and CDR2 SASEGT come from the germline V gene. The germline V and J ends were trimmed by 2 bases and 3 bases, with 10 bases remaining between them. The CDR3 is made up of 14 amino acids.

The V and J genes are TRBV20-1 and TRBJ2-1, with D uncertain. This CDR3 is built from 12 residues. Germline-derived CDR1 and CDR2 are DFQATT and SNEGSKA (reference sequence). The germline V and J ends were trimmed by 3 bases and 3 bases, with 6 bases remaining between them. CDR3 sequence (DNA): TGCAGTGCTAGTTTCAGCTACAATGAGCAGTTCTTC. Amino acids: CSASFSYNEQFF.

The chain couples TRBV7-9 to TRBJ2-1; 9 bases are a match to TRBD1. Germline-derived CDR1 and CDR2 are SEHNR and FQNEAQ (reference sequence). CDR3 length equals 15 residues. J lost 9 bases, V lost 1 base, and 7 bases had no gene match. The DNA for the CDR3 is TGTGCCAGCAGCTTAGATGGGGGACAGGGCCGTGAGCAGTTCTTC. Translated: CASSLDGGQGREQFF.

The rearrangement links TRBV6-5 to TRBJ1-1; D gene uncertain. Looked up from germline, CDR1 is MNHEY and CDR2 is SVGAGI. CDR3 length equals 13 residues. V lost 0 bases to trimming and J lost 7 bases, with 9 bases between them. This CDR3 is CASSYSRGYEAFF. CDR3 DNA sequence: TGTGCCAGCAGTTACTCGAGAGGGTATGAAGCTTTCTTT.

This clone has only one observation. The CDR3 sequence: CASRGHVYNEQFF. In nucleotides, the CDR3 is TGTGCCAGCAGGGGCCATGTATACAATGAGCAGTTCTTC. The chain employs TRBV27 and TRBJ2-1; D remains ambiguous. Per germline, CDR1 MNHEY and CDR2 SMNVEV (reference sequence). V was clipped by 6 bases and J by 4 bases, with 10 bases between them. CDR3 length: 13 residues.

This chain connects TRBV9 to TRBJ1-1; D gene unclear. The germline V gene encodes CDR1 SGDLS and CDR2 YYNGEE. With 0 bases removed from V and 1 base from J, the gap between germline ends came to 10 bases. CDR3 length equals 15 residues. The CDR3: CASSVGAVQNTEAFF. The CDR3, as DNA: TGTGCCAGCAGCGTAGGGGCTGTTCAGAACACTGAAGCTTTCTTT. Together with reference TRBV9 and TRBJ1-1, the CDR3 gives the full variable domain: DSGVTQTPKHLITATGQRVTLRCSPRSGDLSVYWYQQSLDQGLQFLIQYYNGEERAKGNILERFSAQQFPDLHSELNLSSLELGDSALYFCASSVGAVQNTEAFFGQGTRLTVV.

In its sample, this clone was seen once. This chain joins TRBV4-3 and TRBJ2-1; 10 bases are shared with TRBD2. CDR1 is LGHNA and CDR2 is YSLEER in the germline V gene. CDR3 size: 17 residues. The V and J ends lost 1 base and 6 bases, in that order; junction bases with no gene match: 9. The CDR3 DNA sequence: TGCGCCAGCAGCCAAGCCGGGAGCGGGGGGGCCACCAATGAGCAGTTCTTC. It encodes CASSQAGSGGATNEQFF.

The V call is TRBV7-2, the J call TRBJ1-1, with D perhaps matching TRBD1 (5 bases). V lost 7 bases and J lost 0, with 12 bases in between. CDR3 length: 14 residues. Looked up from germline, CDR1 is SGHTA and CDR2 is FQGNSA. CDR3 coding DNA: TGTGCCAGCACCCGCCGGGGGATGAACACTGAAGCTTTCTTT. It yields the protein CASTRRGMNTEAFF. Looking up the rest from reference TRBV7-2 and TRBJ1-1 gives the full variable domain: GAGVSQSPSNKVTEKGKDVELRCDPISGHTALYWYRQSLGQGLEFLIYFQGNSAPDKSGLPSDRFSAERTGGSVSTLTIQRTQQEDSAVYLCASTRRGMNTEAFFGQGTRLTVV.

J is TRBJ1-1 and V is TRBV28; unclear D gene. Trimming took 8 bases from V and 14 from J, leaving 24 bases between them. The CDR3 has 13 residues. Germline assignment: CDR1 MDHEN and CDR2 SYDVKM. The chain's CDR3 is CASSTTGPRMGFF. Here the CDR3 DNA reads TGTGCCAGCTCGACTACGGGTCCGCGAATGGGGTTCTTT.

The V call is TRBV27, the J call TRBJ1-5; D remains unclear. Trimming stripped 5 bases from V and 10 bases from J, with 12 bases between. Per germline, CDR1 MNHEY and CDR2 SMNVEV (reference sequence). This CDR3 has 12 amino acids. The CDR3 region is CASSPSVGPQHF. CDR3 sequence (DNA): TGTGCCAGCAGTCCGAGCGTTGGTCCCCAGCATTTT.

The sample holds a few counts of this clone. This rearrangement joins TRBV11-2 to TRBJ2-2, with D possibly TRBD2 on 5 matching bases. Deletions cut 2 bases from V and 4 bases from J, with 17 bases between. Germline lookup yields CDR1 SGHAT and CDR2 FQNNGV. This CDR3 comprises 17 residues. Here the CDR3 reads CASSLLGFTGFTGELFF. The CDR3, as DNA: TGTGCCAGCAGCTTACTTGGTTTTACGGGGTTCACCGGGGAGCTGTTTTTT.

V gene TRBV28 combines with J gene TRBJ2-3; 9 bases fit TRBD2. The length of the CDR3 is 14 residues. Trimming at V came to 5 bases and at J to 1 base, leaving 1 base not matched to a gene. Looked up from germline, CDR1 is MDHEN and CDR2 is SYDVKM. The CDR3 bases are TGTGCCAGCAGTGCTAGCGGGGGCACAGATACGCAGTATTTT. It is translated as CASSASGGTDTQYF.

The chain combines TRBV4-1 with TRBJ2-7, with D maybe TRBD2 (5 bases). CDR1 and CDR2 (germline): MGHRA, YSYEKL. The CDR3 sequence is 14 residues long. Trimming shortened V by 3 bases and J by 4 bases, and 13 bases separated the two germline ends. DNA for the CDR3: TGCGCCAGCAGCCACACGACCGGGGAATACGAGCAGTACTTC. Protein: CASSHTTGEYEQYF.

The genes are TRBV7-2 and TRBJ1-1; D not certain. Trimming removed 8 bases at V and 1 base at J, with 11 bases between. Germline CDR1 and CDR2: SGHTA and FQGNSA. CDR3 length: 13 amino acids. The CDR3 reads CASGMAENTEAFF. In DNA, the CDR3 is TGTGCCAGCGGAATGGCGGAGAACACTGAAGCTTTCTTT.

This clone was detected once. The V and J genes are TRBV29-1 and TRBJ1-1, with 7 positions matching TRBD1. Germline CDR1 SQVTM, CDR2 ANQGSEA. This CDR3 comprises 13 residues. The CDR3 bases are TGCAGTGTACACAGGGGCGGTGAGACTGAAGCTTTCTTT. This translates into CSVHRGGETEAFF. Variable domain in full (rest from reference TRBV29-1 and TRBJ1-1): SAVISQKPSRDICQRGTSLTIQCQVDSQVTMMFWYRQQPGQSLTLIATANQGSEATYESGFVIDKFPISRPNLTFSTLTVSNMSPEDSSIYLCSVHRGGETEAFFGQGTRLTVV.

This clone was counted a few times. The V call is TRBV1, the J call TRBJ1-2; the D call TRBD1 from the table was never checked on the DNA. TRBV1 is a recognized pseudogene. The CDR3 length is 18 residues. The CDR3 here is CTSSQERRGDRARIGYTF. The CDR3 DNA is TGCACCAGCAGCCAAGAGAGGCGTGGGGACAGGGCGAGGATTGGCTACACCTTC.

This sequence joins TRBV19 and TRBJ2-7; 8 nucleotides agree with TRBD2. Trimming at V came to 3 bases and at J to 3 bases, leaving 7 bases not matched to a gene. CDR3 length: 15 residues. Germline CDR1 and CDR2: LNHDA and SQIVND (reference sequence). CDR3 in amino acids: CASSMGLAGSYEQYF. The CDR3 DNA is TGTGCCAGTAGTATGGGCTTAGCGGGGAGCTACGAGCAGTACTTC.

V usage is TRBV5-1 and J usage is TRBJ2-7, with 7 nucleotides matching TRBD1. CDR1 is SGHRS, CDR2 YFSETQ, per germline. This CDR3 is built from 14 residues. The trim removed 4 bases at V and 3 bases at J, leaving 7 bases unmatched. The CDR3 reads CASSPGTEDYEQYF. CDR3 sequence (DNA): TGCGCCAGCAGCCCCGGGACAGAGGACTACGAGCAGTACTTC. Full variable domain (remainder filled in from reference TRBV5-1 and TRBJ2-7): KAGVTQTPRYLIKTRGQQVTLSCSPISGHRSVSWYQQTPGQGLQFLFEYFSETQRNKGNFPGRFSGRQFSNSRSEMNVSTLELGDSALYLCASSPGTEDYEQYFGPGTRLTVT.